The rows below give T cell receptor beta chains drawn from one sample of a study of cytomegalovirus exposure and HLA in healthy donors. Produced via immunoSEQ multiplex PCR; TCRdb's table is partial and in-frame only. The sample holds about 160,000 clones; about 80% are singletons and the top ten take less than 10%. The sequenced sample was PBMCs. These receptors were obtained from a man younger than 30 in good health and CMV-seropositive. The CDR3 runs from the conserved cysteine through the conserved F or W. Fields, in order: CDR3 protein, CDR3 DNA, clone size, V gene, J gene, D gene. A D gene is named only where the DNA matches it firmly. A row's size may be missing; if present it is once, few, many or a size class.

CASSWGGANYGYTF,TGTGCCAGCAGTTGGGGGGGAGCGAACTATGGCTACACCTTC,-,TRBV27,TRBJ1-2,-
CASSNRLVGGTQYF,TGTGCCAGCAGTAACAGACTAGTGGGGGGGACCCAGTACTTC,-,TRBV2,TRBJ2-5,-
CSVVGRAYSEQYF,TGCAGCGTTGTAGGCAGGGCTTACTCCGAGCAGTACTTC,-,TRBV29-1,TRBJ2-7,-
CASSLGWGPNNEQFF,TGTGCCAGCAGCTTGGGGTGGGGGCCGAACAATGAGCAGTTCTTC,-,TRBV5-4,TRBJ2-1,-
CASSPLGQGATEAFF,TGTGCCAGCTCACCACTGGGACAGGGGGCGACTGAAGCTTTCTTT,-,TRBV18,TRBJ1-1,TRBD1
CASSPQRGNQPQHF,TGTGCCAGCTCACCTCAACGCGGCAATCAGCCCCAGCATTTT,-,TRBV18,TRBJ1-5,-
CASSDVTEQYF,TGTGCCAGCAGTGACGTCACAGAGCAGTACTTC,-,TRBV2,TRBJ2-7,-
CASGSPSDRGPEQFF,TGTGCTAGTGGTTCGCCCTCAGACAGGGGGCCTGAGCAGTTCTTC,-,TRBV12-5,TRBJ2-1,TRBD1
CASSLFRGETQYF,TGTGCCAGCAGTTTATTCAGGGGGGAGACCCAGTACTTC,-,TRBV27,TRBJ2-5,TRBD1
CASNSAVSYTDTQYF,TGTGCCAGCAACTCGGCGGTCTCTTACACAGATACGCAGTATTTT,few,TRBV2,TRBJ2-3,-
CASSLARGQPQHF,TGTGCCAGTAGTTTGGCCCGGGGGCAGCCCCAGCATTTT,-,TRBV19,TRBJ1-5,-
CASGPTGSRDEQYF,TGTGCCAGCGGACCAACAGGGTCGCGCGACGAGCAGTACTTC,-,TRBV14,TRBJ2-7,-
CASYWTSGGYNEQFF,TGCGCCAGCTACTGGACTAGTGGGGGGTACAATGAGCAGTTCTTC,-,TRBV5-1,TRBJ2-1,TRBD2
CATGVSSYEQYF,TGTGCCACCGGGGTCTCTTCCTACGAGCAGTACTTC,-,TRBV11-2,TRBJ2-7,-
CASSQASAEAFF,TGTGCCAGCAGCCAAGCCAGTGCTGAAGCTTTCTTT,-,TRBV4-2,TRBJ1-1,-
CATSRDKAGGRYF,TGTGCCACCAGCAGAGATAAAGCGGGAGGACGGTACTTC,few,TRBV15,TRBJ2-7,TRBD2
CASSFLGQHQPQHF,TGTGCCAGCAGTTTTTTGGGACAACATCAGCCCCAGCATTTT,-,TRBV27,TRBJ1-5,-
CASSLGTSGVYEQYF,TGTGCCAGCAGCTTAGGGACTAGTGGGGTCTACGAGCAGTACTTC,few,TRBV5-5,TRBJ2-7,TRBD2
CASSFGGKADTQYF,TGCGCCAGCAGCTTTGGAGGGAAGGCAGATACGCAGTATTTT,-,TRBV5-1,TRBJ2-3,-
CASSQVHGTGLNEKLFF,TGTGCCAGCAGCCAAGTCCACGGGACAGGGCTTAATGAAAAACTGTTTTTT,-,TRBV14,TRBJ1-4,TRBD1
CASSLTRTGGNTEAFF,TGTGCCAGCAGTTTAACCCGGACAGGGGGGAACACTGAAGCTTTCTTT,-,TRBV28,TRBJ1-1,TRBD1
CASSSDWYNEQFF,TGTGCCAGCAGTTCGGACTGGTACAATGAGCAGTTCTTC,-,TRBV27,TRBJ2-1,-
CASSGENNQPQHF,TGTGCCAGCAGTGGGGAGAACAATCAGCCCCAGCATTTT,-,TRBV2,TRBJ1-5,-
CASSQRTGGGGANVLTF,TGTGCCAGCAGTCAAAGGACAGGGGGCGGTGGGGCCAACGTCCTGACTTTC,-,TRBV28,TRBJ2-6,TRBD1
CAISESVTQYF,TGTGCCATCAGTGAGTCTGTGACACAGTACTTC,-,TRBV10-3,TRBJ2-7,-
CASRDTSGRLKWIF,TGTGCCAGCAGGGATACTAGCGGGAGGTTAAAATGGATCTTC,-,TRBV2,TRBJ2-1,TRBD2
CASSLEGSGGATQYF,TGCGCCAGCAGCTTGGAGGGTAGCGGGGGTGCCACGCAGTATTTT,-,TRBV5-1,TRBJ2-3,TRBD2
CASSLYRGPIGEQYF,TGTGCCAGCAGCTTGTACAGGGGGCCGATTGGGGAGCAGTACTTC,-,TRBV5-6,TRBJ2-7,TRBD1
CASSPQGLALLKQYF,TGTGCCAGCAGCCCCCAGGGACTAGCCCTTTTAAAGCAGTACTTC,-,TRBV6-6,TRBJ2-7,TRBD2
CASSFLLDTQYF,TGCGCCAGCAGCTTTCTTCTGGATACGCAGTATTTT,-,TRBV5-1,TRBJ2-3,-
CASSIVRGTGELFF,TGTGCCAGTAGTATAGTTCGAGGTACCGGGGAGCTGTTTTTT,-,TRBV19,TRBJ2-2,-
CASSLRAASYYEQYF,TGTGCCAGCAGTTTAAGAGCGGCTTCTTACTACGAGCAGTACTTC,-,TRBV28,TRBJ2-7,-